The 18 T cell receptor beta chains listed next were all sequenced from one sample in a study of blood T cell repertoires in COVID-19. Assay used: immunoSEQ multiplex PCR; TCRdb lists only in-frame clones, some missing. The sample has a few hundred thousand clones; 89% are singletons. Input material: peripheral blood. Source of these receptors: a woman aged 40-49 years who had recovered from COVID-19.

This clone was counted between two and nine times. This sequence joins TRBV12-3 or TRBV12-4 and TRBJ2-5, with D uncertain. V was clipped by 2 bases and J by 5 bases, with 9 bases between them. The CDR3 length is 13 residues. The CDR3 sequence: CASSLRGPETQYF. In DNA form, the CDR3 reads TGTGCCAGCAGTTTACGAGGTCCGGAGACCCAGTACTTC.

The CDR3 nucleotides read TGTGCCAGTAGGGAAGCGGGGGGGCTCGGGAGCACAGATACGCAGTATTTT. Translated: CASREAGGLGSTDTQYF. The chain joins TRBV19 to TRBJ2-3; 10 nucleotides align to TRBD2. CDR3 length equals 17 residues. The V and J ends lost 6 bases and 0 bases, in that order; junction bases with no gene match: 9. Germline V gene lookup returns CDR1 LNHDA and CDR2 SQIVND (reference sequence). Full variable domain (outside the CDR3, taken from reference TRBV19 and TRBJ2-3): DGGITQSPKYLFRKEGQNVTLSCEQNLNHDAMYWYRQDPGQGLRLIYYSQIVNDFQKGDIAEGYSVSREKKESFPLTVTSAQKNPTAFYLCASREAGGLGSTDTQYFGPGTRLTVL.

The count of this clone is one. The chain recombines TRBV6-5 with TRBJ1-6; D may be TRBD1 (5 bases). Germline CDR1 MNHEY, CDR2 SVGAGI. This CDR3 contains 13 residues. The CDR3: CVTGRGRDSPLHF. The CDR3 region has the DNA TGTGTTACGGGGCGGGGTAGGGATTCACCCCTCCACTTT.

The J gene is TRBJ1-2, the V gene TRBV5-4; 10 bases are a match to TRBD1. Trimming took 0 bases from V and 7 from J; bases not matched to a gene: 3. The CDR3 sequence is 14 residues long. Looked up from germline, CDR1 is SGHNT and CDR2 is YYREEE (reference sequence). The CDR3 DNA reads as TGTGCCAGCAGCTTGGCAGGGGACAGGGGTGGCTACACCTTC. This sequence encodes CASSLAGDRGGYTF.

In nucleotides, the CDR3 is TGTGCCAGCAGTGAAGCCACAGACGTCCTGGATACGCAGTATTTT. This sequence encodes CASSEATDVLDTQYF. The chain recombines TRBV6-1 with TRBJ2-3, with D uncertain. V was clipped by 0 bases and J by 6 bases, with 13 bases between them. Germline V gene data show CDR1 as MNHNS and CDR2 as SASEGT. The CDR3 totals 15 residues.

CDR3 region: CASSRAGGRHLGSPLHF. The CDR3 coding sequence is TGTGCCAGCAGCCGAGCGGGGGGGAGACACTTAGGTTCACCCCTCCACTTT. This chain uses TRBV5-4 with TRBJ1-6; perhaps TRBD1 as D (5 bases). The V and J ends lost 4 bases and 9 bases respectively, with 23 bases between them. Per the germline V gene, CDR1 is SGHNT and CDR2 is YYREEE (reference sequence). This CDR3 spans 17 amino acids.

The gene calls are TRBV7-9 and TRBJ2-1, with D tentatively TRBD2 (6 bases). This CDR3 is 11 amino acids long. V was trimmed by 5 bases and J by 10 bases, leaving 9 bases between them. Germline lookup yields CDR1 SEHNR and CDR2 FQNEAQ (reference sequence). The CDR3 region is CASSPGGEQFF. The CDR3 DNA sequence: TGTGCCAGCAGCCCCGGGGGAGAGCAGTTCTTC.

V gene TRBV5-4 combines with J gene TRBJ1-3, with D perhaps matching TRBD1 (5 bases). This CDR3 is 14 amino acids long. CDR1 is SGHNT and CDR2 is YYREEE in the germline V gene (reference sequence). V was trimmed by 1 base and J by 3 bases, leaving 8 bases between them. CDR3 nucleotides: TGTGCCAGCAGCTTGTCAGGGCTTGGAAACACCATATATTTT. Residues: CASSLSGLGNTIYF.

This chain uses TRBV7-9 with TRBJ2-3; 9 nucleotides agree with TRBD2. The CDR3 runs 17 residues. Germline values: CDR1 SEHNR, CDR2 FQNEAQ (reference sequence). J was trimmed by 2 bases and V by 5 bases; bases with no gene match: 11. This CDR3 reads CASSLLISGRDTDTQYF. The CDR3 DNA is TGTGCCAGCAGCCTGTTGATTAGCGGGAGAGACACAGATACGCAGTATTTT.

DNA of the CDR3: TGTGCCAGCAGCGCTAAATCCGGGGCGGGGAAGGGGGAGACCCAGTACTTC. Translating it yields CASSAKSGAGKGETQYF. The rearrangement uses TRBV9 and TRBJ2-5, with D perhaps TRBD2 (6 bases). From germline, CDR1 is SGDLS and CDR2 YYNGEE. V lost 3 bases and J 5 bases, leaving 23 bases between the germline ends. This CDR3 region has 17 residues.

The rearrangement joins TRBV11-2 to TRBJ2-7; weak D call: TRBD2 (5 bases). CDR3 length equals 15 residues. V was shortened by 0 bases and J by 0 bases, with 9 bases between the two germline ends. Germline V CDR1 and CDR2: SGHAT, FQNNGV. The CDR3 sequence: CASSLDLGVSYEQYF. CDR3 bases: TGTGCCAGCAGCTTAGATCTCGGGGTCTCCTACGAGCAGTACTTC.

This rearrangement joins TRBV10-3 to TRBJ2-5; 7 nucleotides match TRBD1. Trimming cost V 6 bases and J 5 bases; bases outside gene matches: 3. Looked up from germline, CDR1 is ENHRY and CDR2 is SYGVKD. This CDR3 is built from 12 residues. The CDR3 DNA reads as TGTGCCATCAGGGACAGGAGCGAGACCCAGTACTTC. Its translation: CAIRDRSETQYF.

The chain uses TRBV2 and TRBJ1-1, with a possible D match to TRBD1 (6 bases). Trimming left V 4 bases short and J 4 bases short, with 10 bases between. This CDR3 is 13 amino acids long. Germline loops: CDR1 SNHLY, CDR2 FYNNEI. The CDR3, as DNA: TGTGCCAGCAGTGTACAGGGAACCACTGAAGCTTTCTTT. Protein: CASSVQGTTEAFF.

The rearrangement joins TRBV7-9 to TRBJ2-1, with 8 bases identical to TRBD1. The length of the CDR3 is 16 residues. Unmatched junction bases numbered 13, after V lost 5 bases and J lost 7 bases. CDR1 and CDR2 from the germline V gene are SEHNR and FQNEAQ (reference sequence). As DNA, the CDR3 is TGTGCCAGCAGCCCGACGTCCAGGGGGCGCAGGAATGAGCAGTTCTTC. Protein sequence: CASSPTSRGRRNEQFF.

This sequence joins TRBV24-1 and TRBJ2-1; TRBD1 matches at 8 bases. The V and J ends lost 1 base and 4 bases, in that order; junction bases with no gene match: 5. The CDR3 runs to 16 residues. CDR1 KGHDR and CDR2 SFDVKD come from the germline V gene. The CDR3: CATSDFGQGAYNEQFF. As DNA, the CDR3 is TGTGCCACCAGTGATTTTGGGCAGGGGGCATACAATGAGCAGTTCTTC.

The chain has TRBV12-5 and TRBJ2-7; 8 bases map to TRBD2. The CDR3 totals 12 residues. In germline, CDR1 is LGHNT, CDR2 FRNRAP. V lost 8 bases, J lost 2 bases, and 2 bases stayed unmatched. The CDR3 DNA reads as TGTGCTAGTTTCGGGGGGGCCTACGAGCAGTACTTC. Protein sequence: CASFGGAYEQYF.

This clone was seen a single time. The junction departs from germline at one end; a sequencing error may be responsible. For the CDR3, the DNA is TGCGCCAGCAGCTGGGGGGGACTAGCGGGAGCCAAAAACATTCAGTACTTC. Translation gives CASSWGGLAGAKNIQYF. J is TRBJ2-4 and V is TRBV5-6; 12 bases match TRBD2. The germline gives CDR1 SGHDT, CDR2 YYEEEE. The CDR3 has 17 amino acids.

Only one count was recorded for this clone. This sequence joins TRBV28 and TRBJ2-7; 9 positions agree with TRBD2. This CDR3 contains 14 residues. CDR1 and CDR2 from the germline V gene are MDHEN and SYDVKM. V was pared by 6 bases and J by 4 bases, with 7 bases of the junction left unmatched. This CDR3 is CASSEPGLAYEQYV. The CDR3 DNA sequence: TGTGCCAGCAGCGAACCGGGACTAGCATACGAGCAGTACGTC.